This entry lists 21 T cell receptor beta chains sequenced from one sample in a study of blood T cell repertoires in COVID-19. Profiled with immunoSEQ multiplex PCR; TCRdb holds only in-frame clones, not every one. This sample yields about 330,000 clones, of which over 70% are seen a single time; approximately 1.2% belongs to the top ten. Material: peripheral blood. The source is a woman aged 50 to 60 with acute or convalescent COVID-19.

This clone is a singleton in its sample. V gene TRBV14 combines with J gene TRBJ2-1; D may be TRBD2 (5 bases). CDR1 is SGHDN and CDR2 is FVKESK in the germline V gene. CDR3 length: 15 amino acids. V shed 5 bases and J shed 7 bases, with 18 bases lying between them. The CDR3 DNA follows: TGTGCCAGCAGCGGTTGGGGAGACGGCGGAAATGAGCAGTTCTTC. Amino acids: CASSGWGDGGNEQFF.

V is TRBV7-9 and J is TRBJ1-5, with D perhaps TRBD1 (5 bases). V lost 1 base, J lost 4 bases, and 11 bases lay in between. CDR3 length equals 15 residues. Germline V gives CDR1 SEHNR, CDR2 FQNEAQ (reference sequence). This CDR3 reads CASSLDRSPNQPQHF. In DNA form, the CDR3 reads TGTGCCAGCAGCTTAGACAGGTCTCCTAATCAGCCCCAGCATTTT.

This clone was counted only a few times. The chain is built from TRBV11-2 and TRBJ2-2, with a tentative D call TRBD1 (6 bases). The CDR3 runs to 17 residues. Per the germline V gene, CDR1 is SGHAT and CDR2 is FQNNGV. V dropped 5 bases and J dropped 3 bases, with 19 bases sitting between them. In nucleotides, the CDR3 is TGTGCCAGCAGCCCTCTCGGGCCCAAGGGGGACACCGGGGAGCTGTTTTTT. Translated: CASSPLGPKGDTGELFF. Looking up the rest from reference TRBV11-2 and TRBJ2-2 gives the full variable domain: EAGVAQSPRYKIIEKRQSVAFWCNPISGHATLYWYQQILGQGPKLLIQFQNNGVVDDSQLPKDRFSAERLKGVDSTLKIQPAKLEDSAVYLCASSPLGPKGDTGELFFGEGSRLTVL.

The V and J genes are TRBV5-1 and TRBJ2-1; D not certain. Trimming pared 2 bases from V and 1 base from J, leaving 10 bases between. Per the germline V gene, CDR1 is SGHRS and CDR2 is YFSETQ. The CDR3 has 15 amino acids. CDR3 amino acids: CASSFDFSSYNEQFF. The CDR3 DNA follows: TGCGCCAGCAGCTTCGACTTCTCTTCCTACAATGAGCAGTTCTTC. Complete variable domain (other parts from reference TRBV5-1 and TRBJ2-1): KAGVTQTPRYLIKTRGQQVTLSCSPISGHRSVSWYQQTPGQGLQFLFEYFSETQRNKGNFPGRFSGRQFSNSRSEMNVSTLELGDSALYLCASSFDFSSYNEQFFGPGTRLTVL.

The chain links TRBV19 to TRBJ2-3; TRBD2 matches 12 bases. The CDR3 length is 19 residues. V shed 1 base and J 1 base; nucleotides not matched to a gene: 9. Germline lookup yields CDR1 LNHDA and CDR2 SQIVND (reference sequence). In nucleotides, the CDR3 is TGTGCCAGTAGTATAGTGGGGCTAGCGGGGGGGCCGGGCACAGATACGCAGTATTTT. Amino acid sequence: CASSIVGLAGGPGTDTQYF.

The rearrangement joins TRBV30 to TRBJ2-7; 8 positions match TRBD2. Germline lookup yields CDR1 GTSNPN and CDR2 SVGIG (reference sequence). This CDR3 contains 13 residues. Trimming took 3 bases from V and 5 from J; bases not matched to a gene: 6. Here the CDR3 reads CAWRSSGGNEQYV. As DNA, the CDR3 is TGTGCCTGGAGATCGAGCGGGGGAAACGAGCAGTACGTC.

The V and J genes are TRBV19 and TRBJ1-5; no firm D call. The CDR3 totals 14 residues. CDR1 LNHDA and CDR2 SQIVND come from the germline V gene (reference sequence). CDR3: CVPTKKRFYQPQHF. As DNA, the CDR3 is TGTGTCCCTACAAAGAAGCGATTTTATCAGCCCCAGCATTTT.

The chain has TRBV28 and TRBJ2-7; TRBD2 agrees at 11 bases. The CDR3 covers 14 residues. Germline loops: CDR1 MDHEN, CDR2 SYDVKM. V dropped 5 bases and J dropped 4; count of bases not matched to a gene: 4. CDR3 nucleotide sequence: TGTGCCAGCAGTGTAGCGGGGGGGATTTACGAGCAGTACGTC. Translating it yields CASSVAGGIYEQYV.

This chain joins TRBV5-4 and TRBJ2-7, with 8 bases lining up with TRBD2. CDR1 is SGHNT, CDR2 YYREEE, per germline (reference sequence). The CDR3 has 14 amino acids. After removal of 0 bases from V and 5 bases from J, the junction contained 4 bases not matched to a gene. The CDR3 DNA sequence: TGTGCCAGCAGCTTGGAAGGACTAGCCAACGAGCAGTACTTC. Encoded protein: CASSLEGLANEQYF.

V is TRBV6-6 and J is TRBJ2-5; 7 nucleotides match TRBD1. The CDR3 consists of 12 residues. Germline values: CDR1 MNHNY, CDR2 SVGAGI (reference sequence). Trimming removed 9 bases from V and 5 bases from J; junction bases left unmatched: 6. The DNA for the CDR3 is TGTGCCAGTAACAGGGGTTACGAGACCCAGTACTTC. This codes for CASNRGYETQYF.

J is TRBJ2-3 and V is TRBV5-1; tentative D call: TRBD1 (5 bases). Trimming cost V 5 bases and J 0 bases, with 10 bases left between them. There are 14 residues in the CDR3. Germline V gene lookup returns CDR1 SGHRS and CDR2 YFSETQ. The DNA of the CDR3 is TGCGCCAGCAGGCAAGGGGAAAGCACAGATACGCAGTATTTT. Amino acid sequence: CASRQGESTDTQYF.

In DNA, the CDR3 is TGTGCCAGCAGTGCAGGGGGCCGAGGCTACACCTTC. It codes for CASSAGGRGYTF. The V gene is TRBV9, the J gene TRBJ1-2; 8 nucleotides line up with TRBD1. CDR1 is SGDLS and CDR2 is YYNGEE in the germline V gene. This CDR3 region has 12 residues. J lost 8 bases, V lost 5 bases, and 5 bases had no gene match.

This clone was recorded once. V gene TRBV19 combines with J gene TRBJ2-3; no reliable D call. Between the trimmed V and J ends, which lost 1 base and 3 bases, there was a span of 14 bases. Looked up from germline, CDR1 is LNHDA and CDR2 is SQIVND (reference sequence). The CDR3 runs to 16 residues. CDR3 sequence reads: CASSIGTVSTTDTQYF. For the CDR3, the DNA is TGTGCCAGTAGTATAGGTACTGTGAGTACGACAGATACGCAGTATTTT.

This chain links TRBV27 with TRBJ2-3; possible D gene TRBD1, 6 bases. V was shortened by 2 bases and J by 6 bases, with 15 bases between the two germline ends. The CDR3 covers 15 residues. Germline V gene sequence: CDR1 MNHEY, CDR2 SMNVEV (reference sequence). Here the CDR3 reads CASSLLDRFLDTQYF. The CDR3 region has the DNA TGTGCCAGCAGTTTACTCGACAGGTTTTTGGATACGCAGTATTTT.

The V and J genes are TRBV6-4 and TRBJ2-3; 8 positions agree with TRBD2. V shed 3 bases, J shed 3 bases, and the junction held 5 bases outside the gene matches. The CDR3 contains 15 residues. The germline V gene has CDR1 MRHNA and CDR2 SNTAGT. CDR3 amino acids: CASSEAGGGTDTQYF. The CDR3 DNA sequence: TGTGCCAGCAGTGAGGCGGGAGGCGGAACAGATACGCAGTATTTT.

CDR3 nucleotides: TGTGCCTGGAGCCGCGCCTTCGGGGGAGGACAGCCCCAGCATTTT. Protein sequence: CAWSRAFGGGQPQHF. This sequence joins TRBV30 and TRBJ1-5; tentatively, D is TRBD1 (5 bases). Germline V gives CDR1 GTSNPN, CDR2 SVGIG (reference sequence). This CDR3 contains 15 residues. With 3 bases removed from V and 7 bases from J, the gap between germline ends came to 19 bases.

The chain employs TRBV2 and TRBJ1-2, with D possibly matching TRBD1 (6 bases). V was trimmed by 7 bases and J by 5 bases, leaving 14 bases between them. Germline CDR1 reads SNHLY; CDR2 reads FYNNEI. The CDR3 is 13 residues long. CDR3 in DNA: TGTGCCAGCACCCCGGACAGACCTTATGGCTACACCTTC. This encodes CASTPDRPYGYTF.

In DNA, the CDR3 is TGTGCCAGCAGTGCGGACAGGGGCCAAGAGACCCAGTACTTC. It yields the protein CASSADRGQETQYF. The gene calls are TRBV25-1 and TRBJ2-5; 9 nucleotides line up with TRBD1. CDR1 is MGHDK and CDR2 is SYGVNS in the germline V gene. This CDR3 region has 14 residues. Trimming removed 4 bases from V and 1 base from J; junction bases left unmatched: 1.

The chain carries TRBV11-2 and TRBJ1-3, with a possible D match to TRBD1 (5 bases). V dropped 3 bases and J dropped 4 bases, with 10 bases sitting between them. The CDR3 spans 14 residues. Germline CDR1 and CDR2: SGHAT and FQNNGV. The CDR3 loop is CASSFMQGGNTIYF. CDR3 DNA sequence: TGTGCCAGCAGCTTTATGCAGGGAGGAAACACCATATATTTT.

This chain links TRBV7-9 with TRBJ2-1; tentative D call: TRBD2 (5 bases). Per the germline V gene, CDR1 is SEHNR and CDR2 is FQNEAQ (reference sequence). The CDR3 is 13 residues long. V gave up 5 bases and J gave up 9 bases, with 14 bases separating them. CDR3 bases: TGTGCCAGCAGCCTGGCGGGTACTGGTGAGCAGTTCTTC. Protein: CASSLAGTGEQFF.

This clone appeared once. V gene TRBV7-2 combines with J gene TRBJ1-1, with a weak D call TRBD1 (5 bases). Per the germline V gene, CDR1 is SGHTA and CDR2 is FQGNSA. V was pared by 5 bases and J by 0 bases, with 10 bases between. The CDR3 is 14 amino acids. The CDR3: CASSPGRLNTEAFF. The CDR3 DNA reads as TGTGCCAGCAGCCCAGGGAGGTTGAACACTGAAGCTTTCTTT.